These T cell receptor beta chains were read from a single sample in a study of cytomegalovirus exposure and HLA in healthy donors. Sequencing used immunoSEQ multiplex PCR; TCRdb keeps in-frame clones, though not all of them. Of about 94,000 clones listed, 76% were seen once; the top ten hold about 1.4%. The sequenced sample was PBMCs. The receptors were gathered from a male donor in good health and CMV-seronegative. The CDR3 runs from the conserved cysteine through the conserved F or W. The order of the fields is clone size, D gene, V gene, J gene, CDR3 DNA, CDR3 protein. D genes are given only for firm matches. Clone sizes are given selectively: once, few, many, or a class where the clone is expanded.

>few|TRBD2|TRBV7-6|TRBJ2-7
TGTGCCAGCAGCTCCCTCGGGGGGGGGAAAGAGCAGTACTTC
CASSSLGGGKEQYF
>-|-|TRBV28|TRBJ1-1
TGTGCCACCGGGAGTGCGGGGGCGAGAACTGAAGCTTTCTTT
CATGSAGARTEAFF
>-|TRBD1|TRBV4-3|TRBJ1-4
TGCGCCAGCAGCCAAGACGGGACAGCGTTAAAAAAACTGTTTTTT
CASSQDGTALKKLFF
>-|TRBD1|TRBV28|TRBJ2-7
TGTGCCAGCAGTTTCGGACAGGCGGGGCAGTACTTC
CASSFGQAGQYF
>few|TRBD2|TRBV6-6|TRBJ2-5
TGTGCCAGCAGTTACCTGGGGCTAGCGGGAGCGGAGACCCAGTACTTC
CASSYLGLAGAETQYF
>once|TRBD2|TRBV4-3|TRBJ2-7
TGCGCCAGCAGCCAAGACCCTAGCGGGAGACGGGACGAGCAGTACTTC
CASSQDPSGRRDEQYF
>-|-|TRBV19|TRBJ2-3
TGTGCCAGTAGTCGTCGCTTTGCAGGGCGGAGCACAGATACGCAGTATTTT
CASSRRFAGRSTDTQYF
>few|TRBD2|TRBV4-3|TRBJ2-4
TGCGCCAGCAGCCAAGATTGGCGGGGACTAGCGGGGGCTTTAGCCAAAAACATTCAGTACTTC
CASSQDWRGLAGALAKNIQYF
>-|TRBD2|TRBV9|TRBJ2-7
TGTGCCAGCAGCCACCCCACTAGCGGGTATGAGCAGTACTTC
CASSHPTSGYEQYF
>-|-|TRBV28|TRBJ1-6
TGTGCCAGCAGTTCCCCAGGACTTAATTCACCCCTCCACTTT
CASSSPGLNSPLHF
>-|-|TRBV10-2|TRBJ1-6
TGCGCCAGCAGTGAGCCGGGGAGGAATTCACCCCTCCACTTT
CASSEPGRNSPLHF
>-|TRBD1|TRBV2|TRBJ1-2
TGTGCCAGCAGTCCCAACAGGGGTGGCTACACCTTC
CASSPNRGGYTF
>-|TRBD1|TRBV6-5|TRBJ1-2
TGTGCCAGCAGGTGGGGAGGACAGGGCTATGGCTACACCTTC
CASRWGGQGYGYTF
>-|TRBD2|TRBV6-1|TRBJ2-3
TGTGCCAGCAGTGACCGAGGACTAGCCCTCACAGATACGCAGTATTTT
CASSDRGLALTDTQYF
>-|-|TRBV28|TRBJ1-2
TGTGCCAGCAGTTTATTACAGTTCCCTGGCTACACCTTC
CASSLLQFPGYTF
>-|-|TRBV7-9|TRBJ1-1
TGTGCCAGCAGCCAGGGACATTTCTTT
CASSQGHFF
>once|TRBD1|TRBV28|TRBJ2-5
TGTGCCAGCAGTTTTTCGGGCAGGGGGCAAGAGACCCAGTACTTC
CASSFSGRGQETQYF
>few|-|TRBV7-2|TRBJ2-3
TGTGCCAGCAGCTCGAGAACAGGGACGGATACGCAGTATTTT
CASSSRTGTDTQYF
>-|TRBD2|TRBV9|TRBJ2-2
TGTGCCAGCAGCGTAGGAGGTGGGAGACTAGCGGGGGGACCGAACACCGGGGAGCTGTTTTTT
CASSVGGGRLAGGPNTGELFF
>-|-|TRBV10-1|TRBJ2-1
TGCGCCAGCAGTTTAGCGGGACAGGGCAATGAGCAGTTCTTC
CASSLAGQGNEQFF
>-|-|TRBV11-3|TRBJ2-3
TGTGCCAGCAGCTTGGGGGACACCACAGATACGCAGTATTTT
CASSLGDTTDTQYF
>-|-|TRBV6-4|TRBJ2-3
TGTGCCAGCAGTGAACACCCCAACGCCATTAGCACAGATACGCAGTATTTT
CASSEHPNAISTDTQYF
>-|-|TRBV11-3|TRBJ2-7
TGTGCCAGCAGCTCGGGCGGGGCCCACTACGAGCAGTACTTC
CASSSGGAHYEQYF
>-|-|TRBV5-1|TRBJ1-1
TGCGCCAGCAGCTTGACAGGGACTGAAGCTTTCTTT
CASSLTGTEAFF
>-|-|TRBV5-1|TRBJ2-3
TGCGCCAGCAGCTTGGTATCAGATACGCAGTATTTT
CASSLVSDTQYF
>-|-|TRBV28|TRBJ1-1
TGTGCCAGCACGAGGGCGGCGGTCACTGAAGCTTTCTTT
CASTRAAVTEAFF